This entry is about one T cell receptor beta chain. This receptor's antigen is unknown. The sample holds no much larger clone one base away, and base qualities are not on file. This sample is drawn from a study of cytomegalovirus exposure and HLA in healthy donors (dated by TCRdb to 2015 to 2018). About the investigation overall: In an earlier analysis of under 600 of the donors, 276 Gb of sequence data and just under 120 million unique TCR beta sequences from about 179 million T cells were reported. About 280 gigabases of sequencing data and tens of millions of unique TCR sequences made up an early release that covered nearly 650 HLA-typed donors. Of the roughly 400 genotyped donors, 65% to 90% fell in the genetic ancestry cluster associated with self-reported Caucasian donors. The study was designed to test whether signatures of past pathogen exposure could be identified by cataloging public T cell receptors. The study used immunosequencing to profile the T cell repertoires of 666 subjects and linked those repertoires to cytomegalovirus serostatus. A separate validation cohort of roughly 130 different subjects was used in addition to the 666-subject first cohort. To predict cytomegalovirus infection status, the study combined high-throughput TCR immunosequencing, statistical association of individual TCRs with disease status, and machine learning. A later analysis re-analyzed previously published TCR beta repertoires from 650 to 800 donors and added high-resolution HLA genotyping to study TCR occurrence patterns. The later analysis used no new phenotypic data to find candidate immune exposures, relying instead on TCR beta sequences and their occurrence across donors. An earlier analysis of around 640 of the donors used high-throughput TCR beta sequencing to judge whether each TCR beta V gene segment behaved as functional or pseudogenic. Alongside the repertoire data, information on donor age, sex, ethnicity and CMV serostatus was compiled. A later genetic analysis used genome-wide SNP genotypes for about 65% of the roughly 700 donors, treating that subset as a discovery cohort. Every repertoire in the discovery cohort had been generated on one and the same sequencing platform. Class I and class II HLA loci were covered by the typing at four-digit resolution. The number of donors typed differed by locus, with about 620-630 for A, B, C, DRB1 and DQB1, approximately 500 for DQA1, approximately 570 for DPA1, and roughly 450 for DPB1. Five DR-DQ haplotypes were treated as single units for association and clustering because of strong linkage in the cohort. Among several hundred genotyped donors of the cohort, an average of approximately 200,000 unique TCR beta nucleotide sequences was sequenced per donor, of which approximately 18% were non-productive. What the research found in general, with its limitations: In a later analysis, 16,951 TCR beta sequences were associated with specific HLA alleles at a false discovery rate of 0.05. When HLA alleles, especially DR and DQ, strongly co-occurred, TCR associations were difficult to assign to individual alleles. Because the 87-base-pair reads could not distinguish some IMGT-functional V segments, including TRBV6-2 and TRBV6-3, those segments were excluded. According to a later analysis, most CMV-associated TCR beta chains appeared to be HLA-restricted, and the HLA associations seemed to be driven largely by CMV exposure. According to the authors, the approach could potentially be generalized to other disease states and immunological phenotypes. The classifier was reported to diagnose cytomegalovirus status with high specificity and sensitivity in both the original cohort and the validation cohort. Because HLA typing was missing for some donors at each locus, association tests included only the typed subset. A few of the identified cytomegalovirus-associated TCR beta chains were confirmed in vitro to be specific for cytomegalovirus antigens. For the cohort, immune exposure information was limited to CMV serostatus. Most TCR sequences were seen in very few donors, while some public TCRs were found in many individuals. Several of the top co-occurrence clusters appeared to be linked to parvovirus B19, influenza, CMV and Epstein-Barr virus, according to a later analysis. Correlated functional status among segregating V segments might be attributable to linkage disequilibrium, but an unknown experimental factor could not be ruled out. Roughly uniform sequencing depth across donors was assumed in presence/absence analyses, although this assumption may not hold. The study listed 150 to 200 TCR beta chains as associated with cytomegalovirus. The cohort was sequenced for TCR beta chains only, and without alpha or paired-chain data the features that could be detected were limited. Broadly in line with IMGT annotations, most TCR beta V segments showed up in productive rearrangements about 87% or about 30% of the time in an earlier analysis of several hundred of the donors. A group of highly shared sequence variants was considered likely to be a technical artifact of the sequencing pipeline. In a later analysis, HLA-associated TCR beta chains showed more clonal expansion and lower generation probabilities than non-associated chains that were equally common. According to a later genetic analysis, donors in an Asian-associated ancestry cluster had fewer N-insertions in productive TCRs than the approximately 650-donor mean. According to a later analysis, TCR association rates differed among HLA loci, with DRB1 alleles showing the most associated TCRs and HLA-C alleles showing the fewest. The earlier analysis of about 600 of the donors excluded roughly 16 rarely observed V segments, including chromosome 9 orphons, because counts were too low. A later genetic analysis associated a missense DCLRE1C variant with V-gene and J-gene trimming of TCR beta chains, and an independent cohort replicated the association. A further reported finding was that TCR beta sequences accurately predicted the HLA-A and HLA-B alleles for most subjects in the first cohort.

The library was obtained by the immunoSEQ multiplex PCR assay. A mixture of 60 forward primers for TCR Vbeta segments and 13 reverse primers for TCR Jbeta segments was used in the multiplex PCR. The CDR3 region of rearranged TCR beta genes was amplified from genomic DNA with a multiplex PCR assay. On the Illumina HiSeq System, the amplified TCR beta libraries were sequenced as 87-base-pair reads. The authors processed their data as follows. In a later analysis, about 80 million unique TCR beta chains were counted across the approximately 640 repertoires, and roughly 11 million of these chains were shared by at least two donors. A nearest-neighbor algorithm error-corrected the raw reads and collapsed the reads into unique sequences, merging closely related sequences to remove PCR and sequencing errors. To assign V, D and J gene segments, CDR3 sequences were aligned to IMGT reference sequences. For a sequence to be retained, at least a six-nucleotide match to both a V gene segment and a J gene segment was required. A rearrangement counted as productive if the CDR3 had no stop codons and remained in frame with V and J, and every other rearrangement counted as non-productive. Following IMGT convention, CDR3 was defined as the stretch from the second conserved V-encoded cysteine to the conserved J-encoded phenylalanine. The earlier analysis of 500 to 750 of the donors excluded any sequence lacking an unambiguous match to a single V gene segment. In an earlier analysis of approximately 590 of the donors, V segments were called functional above 56.7% productive rearrangements and were called segregating when the between-donor standard deviation exceeded 5%. A statistical classification framework was developed to diagnose cytomegalovirus status using the catalog of TCR beta chain sequences. In a later analysis, TCR nucleotide sequences were compared against IMGT/GENE-DB human TR gene sequences so that V and J genes could be assigned. The TCRdist pipeline was used in a later analysis to assign CDR3 sequences and most-parsimonious VDJ recombination scenarios. In a later analysis, each TCR beta chain was defined by its CDR3 amino acid sequence together with its V-gene family, and reads lacking a unique V-gene family were excluded. In a later analysis, several hundred highly shared, low-generation-probability nucleotide sequences were removed to address suspected cross-contamination and a sequencing artifact. For each public chain, a later analysis derived a clonal expansion index from normalized ranks of inferred template counts within each repertoire. A later analysis computed generation probabilities with a VDJ recombination model fitted to out-of-frame rearrangements, and checked the results against IGoR. In a later analysis, hypergeometric tests were used to score TCR-TCR, TCR-HLA and TCR-CMV co-occurrence, with a repertoire-size bias correction applied to TCR pairs. A later analysis estimated false discovery rates by permuting HLA or CMV assignments 20 times. In a later analysis, co-occurring TCRs were grouped with DBSCAN, and TCRdist sequence similarity was added when clustering was performed within HLA-allele-positive subsets. Repertoires with fewer than 30,000 or more than 120,000 public chains were left out of co-occurrence clustering, as were about five repertoires with anomalous nucleotide sharing. The source is immuneACCESS, and TCRdb retained only in-frame sequences with V and J called. Part of the clones is not carried over; for the studies checked, unresolved V genes explain less than half of this, and the remainder is unexplained. From that table come the V and J calls and clone size; the DNA was used to work out D and trimming. The sample data list 80,000 to 100,000 clones, and more than 60% of these were observed just once. Over 9.5% of the sample is taken by the ten largest.

The cohort was made up of 666 healthy bone marrow donors. Cohort members were all nominally healthy when sampled, although unrecorded immune exposures were likely present. The donor tested CMV seropositive and was one of the 289 seropositive cohort members. Every donor gave a peripheral blood sample, and the peripheral blood mononuclear cells from that sample were used for TCR beta sequencing. The Qiagen DNeasy Blood Extraction Kit was used to extract genomic DNA from the blood cell samples. Reading from cysteine to phenylalanine, the CDR3 counts 13 amino acids. Only the CDR3 region is kept as DNA, spanning 39 bases read in frame from base 1. The CDR1 and CDR2 encoded by the germline V gene are SQVTM and ANQGSEA. For this chain, trimming is 6 bases at the V end and 5 bases at the J end, and the number of junction bases without a gene match is 6.

Rearrangement joined TRBV29-1 to TRBJ1-5; 8 bases in the junction line up with TRBD1. This clonotype was obtained from a man between 18 and 29 years old in good health and CMV-seropositive. Sequencing input: PBMCs. The CDR3 protein sequence reads: CSVRQGIDQPQHF. The nucleotide sequence is TGCAGCGTAAGACAGGGGATTGATCAGCCCCAGCATTTT.